These 3 T cell receptor beta chains came from one sample sequenced in a study of T cell responses to AZD1222 COVID-19 vaccine. TCRdb keeps only in-frame clones here, not all; method: immunoSEQ multiplex PCR. The sample includes fewer than 200,000 clones, around 92% of them seen just once. Source: peripheral blood, taken on day 0 of AZD1222 vaccination. The receptors stem from an adult in good health.

The chain recombines TRBV6-2 or TRBV6-3 with TRBJ1-2; D remains ambiguous. V lost 10 bases, J lost 8 bases, and 11 bases lay in between. Per germline, CDR1 MNHEY and CDR2 SVGEGT. The CDR3 sequence is 10 residues long. The CDR3 reads CATSGFGYTF. The CDR3 DNA follows: TGTGCCACCAGCGGGTTCGGCTACACCTTC.

This clone has just one count. The chain combines TRBV6-5 with TRBJ1-2; D perhaps matches TRBD1 (6 bases). V was cut by 0 bases and J by 7 bases, with 18 bases left in between. In germline, CDR1 is MNHEY, CDR2 SVGAGI. The CDR3 spans 16 residues. The DNA of the CDR3 is TGTGCCAGCAGTTACTCGATGGCCAGGGGTTTGGTTGGCTACACCTTC. It yields the protein CASSYSMARGLVGYTF.

This chain joins TRBV9 and TRBJ2-2; the match to TRBD1 covers 9 bases. Germline values: CDR1 SGDLS, CDR2 YYNGEE. V dropped 0 bases and J dropped 8; count of bases not matched to a gene: 8. This CDR3 has 16 amino acids. The CDR3 region is CASSVAMGQGLGELFF. Written as DNA, the CDR3 is TGTGCCAGCAGCGTAGCTATGGGACAGGGTTTGGGGGAGCTGTTTTTT.